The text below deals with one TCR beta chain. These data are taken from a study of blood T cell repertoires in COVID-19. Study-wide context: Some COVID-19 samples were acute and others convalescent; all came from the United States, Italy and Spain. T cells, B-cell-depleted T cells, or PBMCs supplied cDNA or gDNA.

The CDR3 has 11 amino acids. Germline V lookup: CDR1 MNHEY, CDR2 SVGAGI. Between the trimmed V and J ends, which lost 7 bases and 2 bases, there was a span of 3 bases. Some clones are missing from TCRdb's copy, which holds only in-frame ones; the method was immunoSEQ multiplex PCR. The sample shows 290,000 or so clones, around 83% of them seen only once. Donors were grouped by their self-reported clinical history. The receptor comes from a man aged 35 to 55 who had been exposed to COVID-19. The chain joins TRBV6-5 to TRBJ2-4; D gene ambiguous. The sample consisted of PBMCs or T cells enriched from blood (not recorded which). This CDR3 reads CASTSKNIQYF. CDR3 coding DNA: TGTGCCAGCACATCCAAAAACATTCAGTACTTC.